This T cell receptor beta chain was observed in a study of blood T cell repertoires in COVID-19. Turning to the study itself: COVID-19 samples from acute and convalescent phases originated in the United States, Italy and Spain.

Seattle researchers signed up patients amid active infection and tracked them longitudinally. From germline, CDR1 is LGHDT and CDR2 YNNKEL (reference sequence). This CDR3 has 13 residues. Trimming took 4 bases from V and 4 from J; bases not matched to a gene: 1. Here immunoSEQ multiplex PCR was the method, and the copy in TCRdb shows in-frame clones only, minus some. The table lists 35,000 to 40,000 clones, nearly 90% of them singletons. This clone was observed once. Material for sequencing was peripheral blood. The rearrangement links TRBV3-1 (or the pseudogene TRBV3-2) to TRBJ1-5; TRBD1 matches at 7 bases. The source of this sequence is a man in his 60s with COVID-19, enrolled during active disease. The CDR3 region is CASSRDSNQPQHF. CDR3 DNA: TGTGCCAGCAGCCGGGACAGTAATCAGCCCCAGCATTTT.